This T cell receptor (beta chain) originates from a study of beta chain features in type 1 diabetes. Germline CDR1 LGHNA, CDR2 YSLEER. CDR3 size: 15 residues. Trimming cost V 5 bases and J 0 bases, with 11 bases left between them. General study results and limits: Cells with high TCR expression could be over-represented by cDNA sequencing. Type 1 diabetes patients showed a moderate but significant shortening of TCRB CDR3s in all four CD4+ subsets.

Turning to this clone: Its target is unknown.

All of the isolated RNA was reverse transcribed, so expressed TCRB transcripts were sequenced. Profiled with immunoSEQ multiplex PCR; TCRdb holds only in-frame clones, not every one. In the table there are 60,000 or so clones, around 63% of which are singletons. The sequenced sample consisted of Tregs from blood. The receptor was isolated from a woman aged 18 to 35 in good health. The genes are TRBV4-3 and TRBJ1-3, with D tentatively TRBD1 (5 bases). Here the CDR3 reads CASSLGLGSGNTIYF. CDR3 nucleotides: TGCGCCAGCAGCTTGGGACTGGGCTCTGGAAACACCATATATTTT.